The 5 T cell receptor beta chains presented below share a single source sample, sequenced in a study of cytomegalovirus exposure and HLA in healthy donors. With 60 Vbeta and 13 Jbeta primers, the PCR was carried out. Sequenced by immunoSEQ multiplex PCR; TCRdb stores in-frame clones only, minus some. Found here are tens of thousands of clones, 79% of them singletons; the top ten hold roughly 22%. Input material: PBMCs. The receptors stem from a woman in her 40s in good health and CMV-seropositive.

The rearrangement uses TRBV6-7 and TRBJ1-1; D possibly corresponds to TRBD1 (6 bases). TRBV6-7 is assigned to the ORF class and has an uncertain function. The V end was cut by 4 bases, the J end by 4 bases, with 16 bases between. The CDR3 runs 15 residues. The CDR3 nucleotides read TGTGCCAGCAGTTGCGATACAGGGTTAGGCACTGAAGCTTTCTTT. Its protein is CASSCDTGLGTEAFF.

The V call is TRBV30, the J call TRBJ2-1; maybe TRBD2 (6 bases). Germline V gene data show CDR1 as GTSNPN and CDR2 as SVGIG (reference sequence). CDR3 length equals 15 residues. Trimming cost V 0 bases and J 3 bases, with 12 bases left between them. The CDR3 loop reads CAWSVNLANYNEQFF. In nucleotides, the CDR3 is TGTGCCTGGAGTGTAAACCTAGCGAACTACAATGAGCAGTTCTTC.

This clone has just a few counts. V gene TRBV7-3 combines with J gene TRBJ1-1, with D uncertain. The V and J ends lost 5 bases and 8 bases respectively, with 15 bases between them. Germline values: CDR1 SGHTA, CDR2 FQGTGA. CDR3 size: 13 residues. For the CDR3, the DNA is TGTGCCAGCAGCCCTACCGGGAGCCTGGAAGCTTTCTTT. Its translation: CASSPTGSLEAFF.

The chain has TRBV5-4 and TRBJ2-7; D call uncertain. The CDR3 spans 15 residues. Germline V gene sequence: CDR1 SGHNT, CDR2 YYREEE (reference sequence). Trimming cost V 4 bases and J 2 bases, with 16 bases left between them. CDR3 loop: CASSAGTFKTYEQYF. CDR3 bases: TGTGCCAGCAGCGCAGGTACTTTTAAAACCTACGAGCAGTACTTC.

The chain links TRBV19 to TRBJ1-1; D might be TRBD1 (5 bases). Per the germline V gene, CDR1 is LNHDA and CDR2 is SQIVND (reference sequence). V lost 0 bases and J lost 1, with 9 bases in between. The CDR3 contains 15 residues. The CDR3 region has the DNA TGTGCCAGTAGTATAGAGGGGCTGAGGAACACTGAAGCTTTCTTT. This translates into CASSIEGLRNTEAFF.